The source of this T cell receptor (beta chain) is a study of T cell responses to AZD1222 COVID-19 vaccine. The study, taken as a whole, reports: Scientists sampled the repertoires only once the peak T cell response had passed. Donors were mostly white British, more females; clonal diversity possibly underestimated. Nearly half of spike-specific TCRs reportedly target unmutated variant regions. Spike-specific TCR repertoires showed rising breadth and depth after two AZD1222 doses.

A note on this clone: Its antigen is unidentified.

Repertoires were generated with immunoSEQ multiplex PCR, while TCRdb's copy carries only in-frame clones and drops some. The table lists about 120,000 clones, 93% of them singletons. Trimming removed 4 bases from V and 4 bases from J, with 13 bases in between. CDR1 and CDR2 (germline): LNHDA, SQIVND (reference sequence). The CDR3 covers 14 residues. The genes are TRBV19 and TRBJ1-2; weak D call: TRBD1 (5 bases). The source of this sequence is an adult who received the AZD1222 COVID-19 vaccine. The sample consisted of peripheral blood, taken 28 days after the second AZD1222 dose. CDR3 protein: CASSSLWGPYGYTF. For the CDR3, the DNA is TGTGCCAGTAGTAGTCTCTGGGGCCCCTATGGCTACACCTTC.